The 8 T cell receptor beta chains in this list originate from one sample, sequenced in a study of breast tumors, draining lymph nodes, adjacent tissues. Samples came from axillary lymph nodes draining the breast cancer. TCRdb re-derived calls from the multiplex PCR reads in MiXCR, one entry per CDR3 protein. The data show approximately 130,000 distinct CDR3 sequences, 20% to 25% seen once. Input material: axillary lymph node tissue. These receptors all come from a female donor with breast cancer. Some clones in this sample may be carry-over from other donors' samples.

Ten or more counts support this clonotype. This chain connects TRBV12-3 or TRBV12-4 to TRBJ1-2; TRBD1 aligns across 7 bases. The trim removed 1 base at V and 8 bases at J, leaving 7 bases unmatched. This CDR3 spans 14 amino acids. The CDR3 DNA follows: TGTGCCAGCAGTTTAGGCGACAGGGCGGAGGGCTACACCTTC. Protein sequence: CASSLGDRAEGYTF.

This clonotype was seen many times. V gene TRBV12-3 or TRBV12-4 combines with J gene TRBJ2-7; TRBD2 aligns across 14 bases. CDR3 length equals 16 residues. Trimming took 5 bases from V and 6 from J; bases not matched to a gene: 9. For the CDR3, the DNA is TGTGCCAGCAGTCTAGGGACTAGCGGGAGCTCTGGCGAGCAGTACTTC. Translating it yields CASSLGTSGSSGEQYF.

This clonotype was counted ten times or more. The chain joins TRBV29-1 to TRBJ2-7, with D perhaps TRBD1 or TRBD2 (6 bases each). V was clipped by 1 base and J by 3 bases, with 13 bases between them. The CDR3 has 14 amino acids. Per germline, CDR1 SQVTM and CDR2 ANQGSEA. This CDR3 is CSVEVPGARYEQYF. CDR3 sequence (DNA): TGCAGCGTTGAAGTTCCGGGGGCGCGCTACGAGCAGTACTTC.

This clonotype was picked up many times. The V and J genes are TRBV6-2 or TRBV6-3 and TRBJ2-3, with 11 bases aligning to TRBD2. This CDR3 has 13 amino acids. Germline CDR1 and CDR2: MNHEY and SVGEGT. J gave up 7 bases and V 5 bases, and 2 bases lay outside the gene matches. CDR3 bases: TGTGCCAGCAGTCTGACTAGCGGGAATACGCAGTATTTT. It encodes CASSLTSGNTQYF.

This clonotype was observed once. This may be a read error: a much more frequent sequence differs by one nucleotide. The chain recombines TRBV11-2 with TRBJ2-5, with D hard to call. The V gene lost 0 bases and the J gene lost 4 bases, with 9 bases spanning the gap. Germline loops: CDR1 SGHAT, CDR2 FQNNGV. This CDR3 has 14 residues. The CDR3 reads CASSLETDRETQYF. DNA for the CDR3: TGTGCCAGCAGCTTAGAAACGGACCGAGAGACCCAGTACTTC.

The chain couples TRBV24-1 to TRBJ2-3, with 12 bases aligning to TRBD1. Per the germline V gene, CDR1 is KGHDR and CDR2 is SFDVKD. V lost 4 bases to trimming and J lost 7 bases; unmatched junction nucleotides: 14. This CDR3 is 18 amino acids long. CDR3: CATSDPGQGATDAYTQYF. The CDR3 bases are TGTGCCACCAGTGACCCGGGACAGGGGGCCACAGATGCGTATACGCAGTATTTT.

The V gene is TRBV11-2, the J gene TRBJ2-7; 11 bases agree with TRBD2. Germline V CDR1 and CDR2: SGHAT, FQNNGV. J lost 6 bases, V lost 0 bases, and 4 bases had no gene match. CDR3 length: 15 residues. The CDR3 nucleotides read TGTGCCAGCAGCTTAGAACTAGCGGGAGTAACCGAGCAGTACTTC. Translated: CASSLELAGVTEQYF. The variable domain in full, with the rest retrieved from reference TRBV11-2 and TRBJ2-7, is EAGVAQSPRYKIIEKRQSVAFWCNPISGHATLYWYQQILGQGPKLLIQFQNNGVVDDSQLPKDRFSAERLKGVDSTLKIQPAKLEDSAVYLCASSLELAGVTEQYFGPGTRLTVT.

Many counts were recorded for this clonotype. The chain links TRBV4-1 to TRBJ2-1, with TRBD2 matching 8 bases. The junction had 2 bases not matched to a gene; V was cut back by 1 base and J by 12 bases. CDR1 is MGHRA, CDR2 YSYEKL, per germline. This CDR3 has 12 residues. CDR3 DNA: TGCGCCAGCAGCCAAGCGGGAGGGCGGCAGTTCTTC. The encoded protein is CASSQAGGRQFF.